This note documents a single T cell receptor (beta chain) sequence. This specimen belongs to a study of T cell responses to AZD1222 COVID-19 vaccine. This CDR3 comprises 12 residues. Germline CDR1 SEHNR, CDR2 FQNEAQ (reference sequence). Trimming cost V 0 bases and J 12 bases, with 11 bases left between them. Using immunoSEQ multiplex PCR, the repertoire was profiled, and TCRdb retains in-frame clones only, with some absent. The table lists around 100,000 clones, around nine tenths of them singletons. The rearrangement uses TRBV7-9 and TRBJ1-1, with D perhaps matching TRBD1 (5 bases). The clonotype originates from an adult in good health. Sequenced here: peripheral blood, sampled on day 0 of AZD1222 vaccination. The CDR3 DNA reads TGTGCCAGCAGCTTAGCGGGGGAGGGAACTTTCTTT. Its translation is CASSLAGEGTFF.